The clone carrying this TCR delta chain was detected only a few times. TCRdb pairs this DNA with a much larger clone's protein that differs at residue 6, likely a read error; the protein shown was translated from the DNA. Other DNA sequences of this sample code for an identical CDR3. This CDR3 region has 18 residues. The V segment lost 3 bases and the J segment 2 bases; nucleotides outside the gene matches: 5. The germline V gene has CDR1 GEAIGNYY and CDR2 EKD. TCRdb re-called the reads with CATT. This table holds about 7,600 delta-chain clones, around 0.7% found once. This sample is drawn from a study of gamma-delta chains in newborns, infants, children. On the study more broadly: Innate gammadelta T cells reportedly expand polyclonally right after birth, driven by microbial exposure, per the title.

The chain has TRDV2 and TRDJ3; 11 bases match TRDD3. Sequencing was carried out using blood. The receptor was derived from a child who was a newborn, infant or young child, either healthy, febrile or measles-vaccinated (not recorded which). The CDR3 is CACDLVLGDTWDTRQMFF. CDR3 sequence (DNA): TGTGCCTGTGACCTAGTACTGGGGGATACCTGGGACACCCGACAGATGTTTTTC.